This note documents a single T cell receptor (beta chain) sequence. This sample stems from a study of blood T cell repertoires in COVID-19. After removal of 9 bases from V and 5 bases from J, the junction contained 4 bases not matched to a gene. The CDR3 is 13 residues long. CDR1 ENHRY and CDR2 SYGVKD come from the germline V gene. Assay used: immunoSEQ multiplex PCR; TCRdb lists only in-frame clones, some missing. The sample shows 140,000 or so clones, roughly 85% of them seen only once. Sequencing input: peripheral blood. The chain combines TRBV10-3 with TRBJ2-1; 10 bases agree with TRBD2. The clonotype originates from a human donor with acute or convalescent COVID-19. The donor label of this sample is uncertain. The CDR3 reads CAIGLAEHNEQFF. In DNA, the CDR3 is TGTGCCATTGGACTAGCGGAGCACAATGAGCAGTTCTTC.